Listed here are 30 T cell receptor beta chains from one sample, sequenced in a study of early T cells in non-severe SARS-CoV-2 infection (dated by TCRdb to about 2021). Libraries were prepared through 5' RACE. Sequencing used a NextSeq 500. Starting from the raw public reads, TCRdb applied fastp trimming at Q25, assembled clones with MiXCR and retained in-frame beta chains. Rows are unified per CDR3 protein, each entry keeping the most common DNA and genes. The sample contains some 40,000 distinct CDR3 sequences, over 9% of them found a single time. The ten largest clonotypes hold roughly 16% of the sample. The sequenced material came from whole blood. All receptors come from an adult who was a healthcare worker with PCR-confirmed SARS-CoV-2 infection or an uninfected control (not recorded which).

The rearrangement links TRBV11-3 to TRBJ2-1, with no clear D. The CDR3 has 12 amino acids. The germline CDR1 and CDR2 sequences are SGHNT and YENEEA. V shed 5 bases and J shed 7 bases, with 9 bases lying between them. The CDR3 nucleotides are TGTGCCAGCAGCCGTAAGTTGAATGAGCAGTTCTTC. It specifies CASSRKLNEQFF.

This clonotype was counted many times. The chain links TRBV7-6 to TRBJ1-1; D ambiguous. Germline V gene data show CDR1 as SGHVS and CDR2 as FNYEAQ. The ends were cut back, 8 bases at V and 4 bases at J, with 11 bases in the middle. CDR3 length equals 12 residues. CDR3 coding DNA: TGTGCCAGCTCTCCGGGGTTCACTGAAGCTTTCTTT. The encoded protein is CASSPGFTEAFF.

CDR3 in amino acids: CASRSLRVYNEQFF. The CDR3 DNA sequence: TGTGCCAGCAGGTCTCTCAGGGTTTACAATGAGCAGTTCTTC. The V call is TRBV12-3 or TRBV12-4, the J call TRBJ2-1, with a possible D match to TRBD1 (5 bases). CDR3 size: 14 residues. The ends were cut back, 6 bases at V and 4 bases at J, with 13 bases in the middle.

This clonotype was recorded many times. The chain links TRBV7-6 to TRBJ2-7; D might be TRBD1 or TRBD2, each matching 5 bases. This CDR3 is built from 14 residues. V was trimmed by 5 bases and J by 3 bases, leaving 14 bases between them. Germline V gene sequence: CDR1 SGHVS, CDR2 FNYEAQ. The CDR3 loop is CASSASGASYEQYF. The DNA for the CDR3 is TGTGCCAGCAGCGCCTCCGGGGCAAGCTACGAGCAGTACTTC.

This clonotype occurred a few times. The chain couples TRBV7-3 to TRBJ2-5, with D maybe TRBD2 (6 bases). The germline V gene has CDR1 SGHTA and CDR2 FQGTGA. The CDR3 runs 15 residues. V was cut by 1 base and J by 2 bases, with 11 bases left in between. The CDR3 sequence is CASSLMSGLQETQYF. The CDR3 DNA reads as TGTGCCAGCAGCTTAATGAGCGGGCTACAAGAGACCCAGTACTTC.

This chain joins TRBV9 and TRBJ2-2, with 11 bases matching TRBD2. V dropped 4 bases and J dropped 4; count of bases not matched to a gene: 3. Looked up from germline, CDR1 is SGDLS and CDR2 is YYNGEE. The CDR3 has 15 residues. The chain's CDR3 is CASSISGGATGELFF. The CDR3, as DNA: TGTGCCAGCAGCATTAGCGGGGGGGCCACCGGGGAGCTGTTTTTT.

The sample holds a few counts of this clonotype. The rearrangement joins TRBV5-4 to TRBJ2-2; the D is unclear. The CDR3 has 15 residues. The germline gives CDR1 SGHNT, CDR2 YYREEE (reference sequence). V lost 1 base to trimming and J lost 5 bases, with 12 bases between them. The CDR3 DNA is TGTGCCAGCAGCTTGAGGGCAGGTCGGACCGGGGAGCTGTTTTTT. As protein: CASSLRAGRTGELFF.

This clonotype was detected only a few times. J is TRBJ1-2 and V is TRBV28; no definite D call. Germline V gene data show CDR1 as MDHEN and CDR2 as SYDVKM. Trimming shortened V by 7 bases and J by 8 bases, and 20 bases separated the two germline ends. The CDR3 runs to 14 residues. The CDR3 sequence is CASTAAFEAWGYTF. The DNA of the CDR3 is TGTGCCAGCACCGCCGCCTTCGAGGCGTGGGGCTACACCTTC.

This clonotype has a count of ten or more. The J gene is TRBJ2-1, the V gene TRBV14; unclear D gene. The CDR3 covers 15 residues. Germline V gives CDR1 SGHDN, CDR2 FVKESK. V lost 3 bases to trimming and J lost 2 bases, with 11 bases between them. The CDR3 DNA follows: TGTGCCAGCAGCCACCGCGGAACGACCTACAATGAGCAGTTCTTC. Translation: CASSHRGTTYNEQFF. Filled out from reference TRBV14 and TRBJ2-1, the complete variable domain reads EAGVTQFPSHSVIEKGQTVTLRCDPISGHDNLYWYRRVMGKEIKFLLHFVKESKQDESGMPNNRFLAERTGGTYSTLKVQPAELEDSGVYFCASSHRGTTYNEQFFGPGTRLTVL.

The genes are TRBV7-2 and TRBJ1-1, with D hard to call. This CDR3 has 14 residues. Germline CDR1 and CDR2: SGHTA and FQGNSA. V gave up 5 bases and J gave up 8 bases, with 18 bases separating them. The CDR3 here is CASSPQRVLSEAFF. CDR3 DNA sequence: TGTGCCAGCAGCCCCCAGAGGGTCCTATCGGAAGCTTTCTTT.

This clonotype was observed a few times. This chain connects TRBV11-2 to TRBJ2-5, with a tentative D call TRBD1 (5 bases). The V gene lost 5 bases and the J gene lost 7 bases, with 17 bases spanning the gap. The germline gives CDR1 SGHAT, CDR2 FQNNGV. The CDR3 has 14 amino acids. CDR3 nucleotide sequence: TGTGCCAGCAGCCCCCAGGACATAAGGGGGACCCAGTACTTC. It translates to CASSPQDIRGTQYF. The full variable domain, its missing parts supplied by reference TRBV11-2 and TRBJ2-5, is EAGVAQSPRYKIIEKRQSVAFWCNPISGHATLYWYQQILGQGPKLLIQFQNNGVVDDSQLPKDRFSAERLKGVDSTLKIQPAKLEDSAVYLCASSPQDIRGTQYFGPGTRLLVL.

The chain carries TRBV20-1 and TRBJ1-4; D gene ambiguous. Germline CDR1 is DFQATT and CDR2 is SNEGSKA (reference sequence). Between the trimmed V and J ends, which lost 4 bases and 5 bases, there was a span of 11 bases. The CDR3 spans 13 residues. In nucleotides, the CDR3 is TGCAGTGCTAAACAGAATTTAAATGAAAAACTGTTTTTT. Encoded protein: CSAKQNLNEKLFF.

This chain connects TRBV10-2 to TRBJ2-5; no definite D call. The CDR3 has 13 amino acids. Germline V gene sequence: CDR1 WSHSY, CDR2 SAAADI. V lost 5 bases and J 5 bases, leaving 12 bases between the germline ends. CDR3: CASSWLERETQYF. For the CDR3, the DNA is TGCGCCAGCAGTTGGCTAGAAAGGGAGACCCAGTACTTC.

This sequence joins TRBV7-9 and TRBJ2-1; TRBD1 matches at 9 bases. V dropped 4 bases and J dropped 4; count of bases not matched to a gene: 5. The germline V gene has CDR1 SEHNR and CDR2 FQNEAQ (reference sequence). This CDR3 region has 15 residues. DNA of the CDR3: TGTGCCAGCAGCTCCACAGGGGGCGGGTACAATGAGCAGTTCTTC. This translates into CASSSTGGGYNEQFF.

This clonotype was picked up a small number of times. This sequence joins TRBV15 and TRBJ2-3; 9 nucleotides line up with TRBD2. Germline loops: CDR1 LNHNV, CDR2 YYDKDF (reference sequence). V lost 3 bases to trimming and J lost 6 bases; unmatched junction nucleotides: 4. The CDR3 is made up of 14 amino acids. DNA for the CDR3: TGTGCCACCAGCAGCCGGACTAGCGTCGATACGCAGTATTTT. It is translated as CATSSRTSVDTQYF. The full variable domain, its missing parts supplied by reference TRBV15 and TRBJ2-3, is DAMVIQNPRYQVTQFGKPVTLSCSQTLNHNVMYWYQQKSSQAPKLLFHYYDKDFNNEADTPDNFQSRRPNTSFCFLDIRSPGLGDTAMYLCATSSRTSVDTQYFGPGTRLTVL.

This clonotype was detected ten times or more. The CDR3 nucleotides are TGTGCCAGCAGCGGGGACTTCCAGGAGACCCAGTACTTC. Protein product: CASSGDFQETQYF. V usage is TRBV7-2 and J usage is TRBJ2-5; tentatively, D is TRBD2 (6 bases). This CDR3 has 13 residues. Trimming took off 5 bases at V and 5 bases at J, with 12 bases between the two ends. Looked up from germline, CDR1 is SGHTA and CDR2 is FQGNSA. Variable domain in full (rest from reference TRBV7-2 and TRBJ2-5): GAGVSQSPSNKVTEKGKDVELRCDPISGHTALYWYRQSLGQGLEFLIYFQGNSAPDKSGLPSDRFSAERTGGSVSTLTIQRTQQEDSAVYLCASSGDFQETQYFGPGTRLLVL.

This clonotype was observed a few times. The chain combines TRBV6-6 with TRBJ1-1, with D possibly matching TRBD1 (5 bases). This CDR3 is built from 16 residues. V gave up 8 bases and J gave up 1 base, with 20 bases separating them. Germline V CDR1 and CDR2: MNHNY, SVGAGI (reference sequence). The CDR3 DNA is TGTGCCAGCCGTGTCTCTTCAGCGACAGCGAACACTGAAGCTTTCTTT. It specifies CASRVSSATANTEAFF.

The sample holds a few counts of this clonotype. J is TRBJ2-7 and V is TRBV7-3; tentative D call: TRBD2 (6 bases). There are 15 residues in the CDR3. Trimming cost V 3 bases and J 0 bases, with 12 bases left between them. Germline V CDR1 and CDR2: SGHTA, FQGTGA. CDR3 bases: TGTGCCAGCAGCTTGTTCGCGGGGATCTCCTACGAGCAGTACTTC. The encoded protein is CASSLFAGISYEQYF.

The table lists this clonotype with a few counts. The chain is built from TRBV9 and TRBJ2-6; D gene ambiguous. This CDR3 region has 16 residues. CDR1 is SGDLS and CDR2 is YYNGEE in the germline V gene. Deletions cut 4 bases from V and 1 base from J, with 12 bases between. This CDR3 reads CASSPLAPSGANVLTF. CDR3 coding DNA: TGTGCCAGCAGCCCTTTAGCCCCGTCTGGGGCCAACGTCCTGACTTTC.

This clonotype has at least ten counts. The CDR3 is CASSSTDWGIDTQYF. The CDR3 nucleotides read TGTGCCAGCAGCTCAACGGACTGGGGAATAGATACGCAGTATTTT. The chain is built from TRBV6-2 or TRBV6-3 and TRBJ2-3; the D gene is possibly TRBD2 (5 bases). The length of the CDR3 is 15 residues. Germline V gives CDR1 MNHEY, CDR2 SVGEGT. V was clipped by 6 bases and J by 5 bases, with 18 bases between them.

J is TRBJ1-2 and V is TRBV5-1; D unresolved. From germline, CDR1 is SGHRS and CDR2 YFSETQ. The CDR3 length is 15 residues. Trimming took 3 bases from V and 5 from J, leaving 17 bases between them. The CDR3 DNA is TGCGCCAGCAGCTCGGGCACGGGTTTCGGGTATGGCTACACCTTC. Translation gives CASSSGTGFGYGYTF.

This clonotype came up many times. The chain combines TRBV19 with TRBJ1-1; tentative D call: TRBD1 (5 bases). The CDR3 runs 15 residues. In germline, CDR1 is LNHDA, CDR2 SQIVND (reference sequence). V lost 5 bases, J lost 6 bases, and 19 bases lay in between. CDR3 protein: CASSPPKGLVAEAFF. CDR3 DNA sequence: TGTGCCAGTAGTCCTCCAAAGGGGTTAGTGGCTGAAGCTTTCTTT.

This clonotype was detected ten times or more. As DNA, the CDR3 is TGTGCCAGCAGCTTACAAGGCGGGAGGGCCACCGGGGAGCTGTTTTTT. It codes for CASSLQGGRATGELFF. The V and J genes are TRBV11-1 and TRBJ2-2; TRBD2 agrees at 9 bases. Unmatched junction bases numbered 5, after V lost 2 bases and J lost 4 bases. The CDR3 has 16 amino acids. Per the germline V gene, CDR1 is SGHAT and CDR2 is FQDESV (reference sequence).

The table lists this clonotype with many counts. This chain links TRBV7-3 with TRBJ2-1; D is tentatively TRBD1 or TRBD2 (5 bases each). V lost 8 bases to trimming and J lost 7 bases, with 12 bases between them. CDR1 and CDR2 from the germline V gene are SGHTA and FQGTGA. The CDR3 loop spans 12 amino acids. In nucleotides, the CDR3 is TGTGCCAGCTCCGGGACCACTAATGAGCAGTTCTTC. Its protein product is CASSGTTNEQFF.

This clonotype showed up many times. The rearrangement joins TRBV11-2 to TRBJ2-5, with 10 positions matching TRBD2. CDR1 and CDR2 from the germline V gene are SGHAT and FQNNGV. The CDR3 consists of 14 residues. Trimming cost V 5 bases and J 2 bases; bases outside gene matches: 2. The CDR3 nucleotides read TGTGCCAGCAGCCGGACTAGCGGACAAGAGACCCAGTACTTC. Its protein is CASSRTSGQETQYF.

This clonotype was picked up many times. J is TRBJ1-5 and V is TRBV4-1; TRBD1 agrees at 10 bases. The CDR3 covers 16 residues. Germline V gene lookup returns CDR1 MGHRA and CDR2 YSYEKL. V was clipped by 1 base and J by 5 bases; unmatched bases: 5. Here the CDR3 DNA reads TGCGCCAGCAGCCAAGTGGGGACAGGGGACGATCAGCCCCAGCATTTT. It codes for CASSQVGTGDDQPQHF.

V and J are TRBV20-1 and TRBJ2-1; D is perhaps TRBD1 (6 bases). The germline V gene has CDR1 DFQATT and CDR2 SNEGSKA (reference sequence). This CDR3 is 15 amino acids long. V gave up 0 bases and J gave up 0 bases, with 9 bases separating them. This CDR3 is CSAREGGSSYNEQFF. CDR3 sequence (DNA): TGCAGTGCTAGAGAAGGGGGTAGCTCCTACAATGAGCAGTTCTTC.

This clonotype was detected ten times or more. For the CDR3, the DNA is TGTGCCAGCAGCTTAGGGGGTGGGAACACTGAAGCTTTCTTT. Protein product: CASSLGGGNTEAFF. J is TRBJ1-1 and V is TRBV7-3; the D gene is possibly TRBD1 (5 bases). Germline assignment: CDR1 SGHTA and CDR2 FQGTGA. The CDR3 length is 14 residues. Trimming removed 2 bases from V and 1 base from J, with 8 bases in between. The full variable domain, completed using reference TRBV7-3 and TRBJ1-1, is GAGVSQTPSNKVTEKGKYVELRCDPISGHTALYWYRQSLGQGPEFLIYFQGTGAADDSGLPNDRFFAVRPEGSVSTLKIQRTERGDSAVYLCASSLGGGNTEAFFGQGTRLTVV.

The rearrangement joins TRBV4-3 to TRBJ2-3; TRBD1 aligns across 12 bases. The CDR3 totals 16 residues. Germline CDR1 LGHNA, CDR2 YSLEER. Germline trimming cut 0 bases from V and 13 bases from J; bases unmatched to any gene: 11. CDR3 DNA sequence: TGCGCCAGCAGCCAAGAGAGTGGGACAGGGGGCGGTCGGGAGTATTTT. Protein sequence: CASSQESGTGGGREYF.

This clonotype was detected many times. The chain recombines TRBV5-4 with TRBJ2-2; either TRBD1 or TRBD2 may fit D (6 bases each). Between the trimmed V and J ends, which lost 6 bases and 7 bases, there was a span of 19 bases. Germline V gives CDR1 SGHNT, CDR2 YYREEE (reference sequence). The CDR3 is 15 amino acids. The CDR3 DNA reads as TGTGCCAGCACTTTCGGGGGCTCTGATAGCGGGGAGCTGTTTTTT. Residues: CASTFGGSDSGELFF.